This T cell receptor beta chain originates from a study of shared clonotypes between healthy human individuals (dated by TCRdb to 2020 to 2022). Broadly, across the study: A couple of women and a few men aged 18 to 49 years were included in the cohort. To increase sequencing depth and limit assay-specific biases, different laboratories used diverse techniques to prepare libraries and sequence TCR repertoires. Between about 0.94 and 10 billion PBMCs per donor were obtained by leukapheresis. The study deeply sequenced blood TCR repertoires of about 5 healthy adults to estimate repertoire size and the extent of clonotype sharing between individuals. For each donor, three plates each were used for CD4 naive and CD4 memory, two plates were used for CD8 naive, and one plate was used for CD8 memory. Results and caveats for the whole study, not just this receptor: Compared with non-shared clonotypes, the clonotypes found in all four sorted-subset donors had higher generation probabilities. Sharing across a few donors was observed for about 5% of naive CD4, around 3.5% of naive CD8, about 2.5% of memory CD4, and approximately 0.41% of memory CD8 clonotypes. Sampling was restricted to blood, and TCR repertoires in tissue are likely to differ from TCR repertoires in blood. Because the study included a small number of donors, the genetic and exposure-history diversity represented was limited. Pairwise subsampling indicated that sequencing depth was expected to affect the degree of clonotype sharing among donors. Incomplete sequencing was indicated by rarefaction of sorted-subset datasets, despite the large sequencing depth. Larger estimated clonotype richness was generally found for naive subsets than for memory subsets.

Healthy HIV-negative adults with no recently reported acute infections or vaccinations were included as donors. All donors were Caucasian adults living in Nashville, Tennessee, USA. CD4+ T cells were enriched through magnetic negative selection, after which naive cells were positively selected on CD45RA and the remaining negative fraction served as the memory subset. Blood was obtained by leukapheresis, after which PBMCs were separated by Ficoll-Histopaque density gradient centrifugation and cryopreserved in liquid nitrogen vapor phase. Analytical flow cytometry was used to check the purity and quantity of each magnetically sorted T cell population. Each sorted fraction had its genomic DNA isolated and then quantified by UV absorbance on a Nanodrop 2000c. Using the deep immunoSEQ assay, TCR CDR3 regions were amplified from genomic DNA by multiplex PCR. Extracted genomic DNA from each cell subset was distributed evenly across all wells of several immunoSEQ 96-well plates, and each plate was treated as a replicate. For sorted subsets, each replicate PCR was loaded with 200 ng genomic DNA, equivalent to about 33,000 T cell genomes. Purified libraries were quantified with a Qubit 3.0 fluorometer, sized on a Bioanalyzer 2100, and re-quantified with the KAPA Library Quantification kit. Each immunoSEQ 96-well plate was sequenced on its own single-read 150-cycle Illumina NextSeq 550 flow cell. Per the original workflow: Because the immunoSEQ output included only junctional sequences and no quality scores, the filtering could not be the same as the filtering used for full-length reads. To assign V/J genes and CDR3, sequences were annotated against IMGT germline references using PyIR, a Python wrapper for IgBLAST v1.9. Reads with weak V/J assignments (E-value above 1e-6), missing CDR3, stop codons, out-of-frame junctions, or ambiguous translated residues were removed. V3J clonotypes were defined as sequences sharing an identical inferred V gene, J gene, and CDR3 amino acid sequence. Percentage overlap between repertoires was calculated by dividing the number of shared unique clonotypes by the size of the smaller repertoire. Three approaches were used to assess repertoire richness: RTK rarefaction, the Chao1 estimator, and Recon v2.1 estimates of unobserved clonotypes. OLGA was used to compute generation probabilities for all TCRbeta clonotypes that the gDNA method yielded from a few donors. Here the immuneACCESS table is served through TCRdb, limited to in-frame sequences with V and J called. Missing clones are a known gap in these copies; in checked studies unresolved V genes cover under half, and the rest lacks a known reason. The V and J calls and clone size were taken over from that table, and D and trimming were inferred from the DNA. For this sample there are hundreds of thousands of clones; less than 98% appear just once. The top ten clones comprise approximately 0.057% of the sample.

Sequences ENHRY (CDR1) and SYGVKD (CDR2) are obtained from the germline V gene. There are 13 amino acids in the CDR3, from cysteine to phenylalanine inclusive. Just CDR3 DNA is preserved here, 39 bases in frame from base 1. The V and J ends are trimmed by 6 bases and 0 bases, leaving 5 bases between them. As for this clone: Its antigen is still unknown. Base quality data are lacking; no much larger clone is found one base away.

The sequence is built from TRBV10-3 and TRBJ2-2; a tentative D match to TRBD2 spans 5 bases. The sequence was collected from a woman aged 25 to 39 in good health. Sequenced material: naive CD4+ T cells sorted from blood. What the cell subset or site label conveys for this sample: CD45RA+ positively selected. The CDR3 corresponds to CAIRGANTGELFF. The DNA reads TGTGCCATCAGGGGAGCGAACACCGGGGAGCTGTTTTTT.